This TCR beta chain was captured by sequencing in a study of liver allograft versus peripheral blood T cells. Study in general: Transplanted-liver T cell receptor repertoires were compared with recipients' peripheral blood repertoires. General study points: Peripheral blood reportedly held T cell receptor repertoires that differed from those inside liver allografts.

Notes on this clonotype: As yet, its antigen is unknown.

Each CDR3 protein is one row after TCRdb ran MiXCR on the reads. The sample has 6,000 to 9,500 distinct CDR3 sequences, roughly 18% seen once. Germline V lookup: CDR1 MNHNY, CDR2 SVGAGI (reference sequence). The trim removed 5 bases at V and 3 bases at J, leaving 17 bases unmatched. The CDR3 is 19 residues long. This chain joins TRBV6-6 and TRBJ2-2, with 8 bases matching TRBD1. This TCR derives from a human patient who had a liver transplant. A subset of T cells may come from the graft donor. This CDR3 reads CASSPVGGRTGSDTGELFF. In DNA, the CDR3 is TGTGCCAGCAGTCCCGTGGGGGGCCGGACAGGGTCGGACACCGGGGAGCTGTTTTTT.